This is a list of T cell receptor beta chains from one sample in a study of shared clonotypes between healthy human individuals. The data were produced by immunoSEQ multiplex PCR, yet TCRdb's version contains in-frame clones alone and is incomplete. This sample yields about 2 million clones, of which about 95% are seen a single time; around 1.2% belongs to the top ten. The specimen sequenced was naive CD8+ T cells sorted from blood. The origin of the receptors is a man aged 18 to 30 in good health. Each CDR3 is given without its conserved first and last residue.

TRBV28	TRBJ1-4	ASSFSLSEKLF
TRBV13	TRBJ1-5	ASSLTEGQPQH
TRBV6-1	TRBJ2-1	ASETYWLSYNEQF
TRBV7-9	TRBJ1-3	ASSLAVGDLGNTIY
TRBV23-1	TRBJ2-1	ASSQTPGLAGVDEQF
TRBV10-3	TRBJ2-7	AISITSGSSSGEQY
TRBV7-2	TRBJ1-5	ASSLAVGNVGQPQH
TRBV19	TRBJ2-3	ASSPTSGRGADTQY
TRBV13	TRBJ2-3	ASSPDSGTTDTQY
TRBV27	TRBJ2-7	ASSLLPGLAGGGEQY
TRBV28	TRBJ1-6	ASSSLRQENSPLH
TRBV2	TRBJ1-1	ASTEGEGLNTEAF
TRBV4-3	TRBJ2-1	ASSQEAGLSNEQF
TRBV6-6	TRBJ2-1	ASSYSAGFEQF
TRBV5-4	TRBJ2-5	ASSLGQEKETQY
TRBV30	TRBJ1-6	AWSVFRQADNSPLH
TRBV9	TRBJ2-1	ASSVGLSGGTVSYNEQF
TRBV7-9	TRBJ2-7	ASSKWSSYEQY
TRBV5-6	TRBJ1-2	ASSPLDMGYGYT
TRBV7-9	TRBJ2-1	ASSLVSRYNEQF
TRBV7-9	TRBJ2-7	ASSLAPPGTGGTYEQY
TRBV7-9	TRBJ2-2	ASSFPDRGHGELF
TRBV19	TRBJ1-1	ASSIGTANTEAF
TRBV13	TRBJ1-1	ASSDTRTEAF
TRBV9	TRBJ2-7	ASSPAGDRVFDEQY